These 31 T cell receptor beta chains share one sample of origin, sequenced in a study of T cells in Graves' hyperthyroidism and ophthalmopathy. The source material, RNA transcripts, was used to amplify TCR beta CDR3 regions. Researchers ran a first-round RT-PCR on the TCR CDR3 using the HTBI primer set. TCRdb independently ran MiXCR on the multiplex PCR reads; one entry per CDR3 protein. This table has over 450,000 distinct CDR3 sequences, about 15% appearing once. Sequencing input: blood. These TCRs come from a woman aged 18-30 years with Graves' hyperthyroidism.

This clonotype was found many times. The genes are TRBV7-3 and TRBJ2-1; weak D call: TRBD2 (6 bases). Germline values: CDR1 SGHTA, CDR2 FQGTGA. The ends were cut back, 1 base at V and 7 bases at J, with 11 bases in the middle. The CDR3 runs 14 residues. As DNA, the CDR3 is TGTGCCAGCAGCTTAAATGCGGGGTTGAATGAGCAGTTCTTC. Translation: CASSLNAGLNEQFF.

This clonotype was seen only a few times. The J gene is TRBJ1-2, the V gene TRBV18; D remains ambiguous. Trimming shortened V by 2 bases and J by 4 bases, and 14 bases separated the two germline ends. This CDR3 spans 15 amino acids. Germline-derived CDR1 and CDR2 are KGHSH and LQKENI. The CDR3 DNA reads TGTGCCAGCTCACCAGGGGAAGGGTCTAGCTATGGCTACACCTTC. It specifies CASSPGEGSSYGYTF. The entire variable domain, with the rest obtained from reference TRBV18 and TRBJ1-2, is as follows: NAGVMQNPRHLVRRRGQEARLRCSPMKGHSHVYWYRQLPEEGLKFMVYLQKENIIDESGMPKERFSAEFPKEGPSILRIQQVVRGDSAAYFCASSPGEGSSYGYTFGSGTRLTVV.

This clonotype was seen ten or more times. This chain uses TRBV11-3 with TRBJ2-3, with D perhaps matching TRBD2 (6 bases). Germline CDR1 is SGHNT and CDR2 is YENEEA. V was clipped by 8 bases and J by 2 bases, with 17 bases between them. The CDR3 totals 15 residues. CDR3 bases: TGTGCCAGCTGGGGAGGCGGAGGGATCACAGATACGCAGTATTTT. This encodes CASWGGGGITDTQYF.

This chain links TRBV5-1 with TRBJ1-1; the D gene is possibly TRBD1 (6 bases). Germline CDR1 and CDR2: SGHRS and YFSETQ. Trimming removed 6 bases from V and 5 bases from J, with 8 bases in between. The CDR3 loop spans 11 amino acids. The DNA for the CDR3 is TGCGCCAGCACAGGACAGACTGAAGCTTTCTTT. It translates to CASTGQTEAFF. The whole variable domain, filled in from reference TRBV5-1 and TRBJ1-1, reads KAGVTQTPRYLIKTRGQQVTLSCSPISGHRSVSWYQQTPGQGLQFLFEYFSETQRNKGNFPGRFSGRQFSNSRSEMNVSTLELGDSALYLCASTGQTEAFFGQGTRLTVV.

This clonotype was counted at least ten times. The V and J genes are TRBV13 and TRBJ2-2; maybe TRBD2 (6 bases). This CDR3 has 14 residues. Germline CDR1 PRHDT, CDR2 FYEKMQ (reference sequence). With 7 bases removed from V and 5 bases from J, the gap between germline ends came to 14 bases. The CDR3 protein is CASKEGFETGELFF. Written as DNA, the CDR3 is TGTGCCAGCAAGGAGGGGTTTGAGACCGGGGAGCTGTTTTTT.

There are many counts of this clonotype. V usage is TRBV27 and J usage is TRBJ2-4; D is unclear. Trimming removed 8 bases from V and 3 bases from J, with 17 bases in between. This CDR3 comprises 15 residues. Germline V CDR1 and CDR2: MNHEY, SMNVEV (reference sequence). The DNA of the CDR3 is TGTGCCAGCCGTTACCTCGGCGGTGGCAAAAACATTCAGTACTTC. This codes for CASRYLGGGKNIQYF.

CDR3 DNA sequence: TGTGCCAGTAGTATGCGGACAACTAATGAAAAACTGTTTTTT. Protein sequence: CASSMRTTNEKLFF. V usage is TRBV19 and J usage is TRBJ1-4; no firm D call. The CDR3 has 14 amino acids. Germline CDR1 LNHDA, CDR2 SQIVND (reference sequence). V lost 3 bases, J lost 0 bases, and 5 bases lay in between.

This clonotype was observed at least ten times. The V and J genes are TRBV5-1 and TRBJ1-6; D may be TRBD1 (5 bases). V shed 4 bases and J shed 2 bases, with 10 bases lying between them. Germline lookup yields CDR1 SGHRS and CDR2 YFSETQ. The CDR3 totals 15 residues. As DNA, the CDR3 is TGCGCCAGCAGCGTCGACAGCGCCTATAATTCACCCCTCCACTTT. Protein product: CASSVDSAYNSPLHF.

This clonotype was seen at least ten times. This chain links TRBV20-1 with TRBJ2-3; D is possibly TRBD1 or TRBD2 (6 bases each). V lost 3 bases, J lost 0 bases, and 10 bases lay in between. Germline CDR1 DFQATT, CDR2 SNEGSKA (reference sequence). This CDR3 spans 14 amino acids. Here the CDR3 reads CSASGGRSTDTQYF. In DNA form, the CDR3 reads TGCAGTGCTAGTGGGGGGCGGAGCACAGATACGCAGTATTTT.

This clonotype was observed a handful of times. The rearrangement joins TRBV11-3 to TRBJ1-4, with D tentatively TRBD1 (6 bases). The ends were cut back, 3 bases at V and 8 bases at J, with 16 bases in the middle. The CDR3 has 15 amino acids. The germline CDR1 and CDR2 sequences are SGHNT and YENEEA. CDR3 in DNA: TGTGCCAGCAGCTTGGGTGTGGACAGCAACGAAAAACTGTTTTTT. It codes for CASSLGVDSNEKLFF.

This clonotype was recorded at least ten times. V and J are TRBV11-2 and TRBJ1-5, with D possibly matching TRBD1 (5 bases). Germline V gene sequence: CDR1 SGHAT, CDR2 FQNNGV. This CDR3 is 16 amino acids long. V was cut by 3 bases and J by 5 bases, with 17 bases left in between. The CDR3 nucleotides are TGTGCCAGCAGCTTGACGGGACGGCGAGGGGATCAGCCCCAGCATTTT. It codes for CASSLTGRRGDQPQHF.

Many counts were recorded for this clonotype. The chain is built from TRBV12-3 or TRBV12-4 and TRBJ1-1, with D perhaps TRBD1 (5 bases). The CDR3 is 14 amino acids. Trimming left V 6 bases short and J 4 bases short, with 15 bases between. The CDR3 sequence is CASRLGGDATEAFF. In nucleotides, the CDR3 is TGTGCCAGCAGGCTCGGTGGGGACGCCACTGAAGCTTTCTTT.

This chain uses TRBV28 with TRBJ2-7, with D perhaps TRBD1 or TRBD2 (7 bases each). Per the germline V gene, CDR1 is MDHEN and CDR2 is SYDVKM. The V gene lost 10 bases and the J gene lost 4 bases, with 17 bases spanning the gap. The CDR3 contains 13 residues. This CDR3 reads CATAGGGLYEQYF. CDR3 bases: TGTGCCACCGCAGGGGGGGGGCTTTACGAGCAGTACTTC.

This clonotype was counted at least ten times. The rearrangement joins TRBV18 to TRBJ2-3, with 13 nucleotides matching TRBD2. Germline CDR1 reads KGHSH; CDR2 reads LQKENI. The CDR3 is 17 amino acids. V shed 6 bases, J shed 5 bases, and the junction held 11 bases outside the gene matches. The CDR3 sequence: CASSPWTSGRTGDTQYF. CDR3 DNA: TGTGCCAGCTCGCCTTGGACTAGCGGGAGAACAGGAGATACGCAGTATTTT.

This clonotype has only a few counts. V is TRBV6-2 or TRBV6-3 and J is TRBJ2-3, with TRBD2 identical over 8 bases. Trimming took 8 bases from V and 0 from J; bases not matched to a gene: 1. The CDR3 runs 13 residues. The germline CDR1 and CDR2 sequences are MNHEY and SVGEGT. This CDR3 is CASERESTDTQYF. CDR3 DNA sequence: TGTGCCAGCGAGCGGGAGAGCACAGATACGCAGTATTTT.

This clonotype occurred many times. The CDR3 is CASSGAGTSVRNEQFF. CDR3 coding DNA: TGTGCCAGCAGTGGGGCCGGGACTAGCGTTAGGAATGAGCAGTTCTTC. The chain combines TRBV11-2 with TRBJ2-1; TRBD2 aligns across 10 bases. V was pared by 6 bases and J by 7 bases, with 12 bases of the junction left unmatched. The CDR3 consists of 16 residues. Germline V gene lookup returns CDR1 SGHAT and CDR2 FQNNGV.

This clonotype turned up a few times. The chain is built from TRBV7-9 and TRBJ1-2; 8 bases match TRBD1. Germline CDR1 SEHNR, CDR2 FQNEAQ (reference sequence). The junction had 2 bases not matched to a gene; V was cut back by 3 bases and J by 2 bases. The CDR3 contains 14 residues. The CDR3: CASSLDRENYGYTF. CDR3 DNA: TGTGCCAGCAGCTTGGACAGGGAGAACTATGGCTACACCTTC. Using reference TRBV7-9 and TRBJ1-2 for the parts outside the CDR3, the full variable domain is DTGVSQNPRHKITKRGQNVTFRCDPISEHNRLYWYRQTLGQGPEFLTYFQNEAQLEKSRLLSDRFSAERPKGSFSTLEIQRTEQGDSAMYLCASSLDRENYGYTFGSGTRLTVV.

The CDR3 DNA sequence: TGTGCCAGCGGAAGACAGGGAAAGCGAGAAAAACTGTTTTTT. This translates into CASGRQGKREKLFF. The V call is TRBV7-8, the J call TRBJ1-4; TRBD1 agrees at 7 bases. The CDR3 contains 14 residues. The J segment lost 8 bases and the V segment lost 8 bases, leaving 11 bases of the junction unmatched. The germline V gene has CDR1 SGHVS and CDR2 FQNEAQ.

Many counts were recorded for this clonotype. The chain links TRBV20-1 to TRBJ2-3; D is uncertain. CDR3 size: 12 residues. Looked up from germline, CDR1 is DFQATT and CDR2 is SNEGSKA (reference sequence). CDR3 amino acids: CSTPTSTDTQYF. Written as DNA, the CDR3 is TGCAGCACCCCGACCAGCACAGATACGCAGTATTTT.

This clonotype was seen repeatedly, ten times or more. The chain carries TRBV13 and TRBJ2-5; D not certain. Germline lookup yields CDR1 PRHDT and CDR2 FYEKMQ (reference sequence). With 4 bases removed from V and 0 bases from J, the gap between germline ends came to 3 bases. The CDR3 consists of 12 residues. CDR3 loop: CASSSYQETQYF. The CDR3 DNA sequence: TGTGCCAGCAGCTCGTACCAAGAGACCCAGTACTTC.

The chain combines TRBV7-2 with TRBJ2-7; no clear D. Germline V gene sequence: CDR1 SGHTA, CDR2 FQGNSA. The V end was cut by 4 bases, the J end by 2 bases, with 9 bases between. The CDR3 is made up of 13 amino acids. CDR3 bases: TGTGCCAGCAGCTCCCTTAATACCTACGAGCAGTACTTC. Translated: CASSSLNTYEQYF. Complete variable domain (other parts from reference TRBV7-2 and TRBJ2-7): GAGVSQSPSNKVTEKGKDVELRCDPISGHTALYWYRQSLGQGLEFLIYFQGNSAPDKSGLPSDRFSAERTGGSVSTLTIQRTQQEDSAVYLCASSSLNTYEQYFGPGTRLTVT.

In this sample, this clonotype turned up many times. The gene calls are TRBV19 and TRBJ1-6, with unresolved D. The CDR3 has 14 amino acids. The germline V gene encodes CDR1 LNHDA and CDR2 SQIVND (reference sequence). V was clipped by 0 bases and J by 5 bases, with 5 bases between them. The CDR3 loop is CASSIEEDNSPLHF. Written as DNA, the CDR3 is TGTGCCAGTAGTATAGAAGAGGATAATTCACCCCTCCACTTT.

The CDR3 DNA sequence: TGCAGTGCTCACCGGGATGAAACCTACGAGCAGTACTTC. Residues: CSAHRDETYEQYF. The chain links TRBV20-1 to TRBJ2-7; perhaps TRBD2 as D (5 bases). Trimming removed 5 bases from V and 2 bases from J, with 13 bases in between. This CDR3 is built from 13 residues. Germline CDR1 and CDR2: DFQATT and SNEGSKA (reference sequence).

This clonotype occurred a few times. DNA for the CDR3: TGTGCCAGCAGTGTCCACTTACTAACCTACGAGCAGTACTTC. Translated, it gives CASSVHLLTYEQYF. The V and J genes are TRBV2 and TRBJ2-7; D ambiguous. This CDR3 has 14 residues. V lost 4 bases, J lost 2 bases, and 12 bases lay in between. CDR1 is SNHLY, CDR2 FYNNEI, per germline. Based on the CDR3 plus reference TRBV2 and TRBJ2-7, the full variable domain is EPEVTQTPSHQVTQMGQEVILRCVPISNHLYFYWYRQILGQKVEFLVSFYNNEISEKSEIFDDQFSVERPDGSNFTLKIRSTKLEDSAMYFCASSVHLLTYEQYFGPGTRLTVT.

This clonotype occurred many times. The gene calls are TRBV2 and TRBJ2-3, with a weak D call TRBD2 (6 bases). The CDR3 covers 11 residues. Deletions cut 11 bases from V and 2 bases from J, with 8 bases between. Germline CDR1 reads SNHLY; CDR2 reads FYNNEI. This CDR3 reads CAGGVTDTQYF. Here the CDR3 DNA reads TGTGCCGGAGGGGTCACAGATACGCAGTATTTT.

The table lists this clonotype with many counts. V usage is TRBV11-1 and J usage is TRBJ2-5; D is perhaps TRBD1 or TRBD2 (5 bases each). V shed 1 base and J shed 2 bases, with 14 bases lying between them. Germline V CDR1 and CDR2: SGHAT, FQDESV (reference sequence). This CDR3 contains 16 residues. The CDR3 coding sequence is TGTGCCAGCAGCTTAGGCGGGCTGGGGCCACAAGAGACCCAGTACTTC. Its translation: CASSLGGLGPQETQYF.

Many counts were recorded for this clonotype. The chain links TRBV20-1 to TRBJ2-3; 9 nucleotides agree with TRBD1. Per the germline V gene, CDR1 is DFQATT and CDR2 is SNEGSKA (reference sequence). The junction had 8 bases not matched to a gene; V was cut back by 6 bases and J by 1 base. The CDR3 length is 15 residues. The CDR3 bases are TGCAGTGCCAACCGAGGGACAGGGCGCACAGATACGCAGTATTTT. Its protein product is CSANRGTGRTDTQYF.

This clonotype was detected ten times or more. CDR3 nucleotide sequence: TGTGCCTGGAGTGGTCGGGGGGATCAGCCCCAGCATTTT. Its protein product is CAWSGRGDQPQHF. The gene calls are TRBV30 and TRBJ1-5; D perhaps matches TRBD1 (5 bases). Trimming removed 1 base from V and 5 bases from J, with 9 bases in between. The germline gives CDR1 GTSNPN, CDR2 SVGIG (reference sequence). The CDR3 contains 13 residues.

This clonotype was counted many times. The rearrangement joins TRBV19 to TRBJ1-6; tentative D call: TRBD1 (5 bases). The germline V and J ends were trimmed by 9 bases and 4 bases, with 16 bases remaining between them. From germline, CDR1 is LNHDA and CDR2 SQIVND (reference sequence). The CDR3 spans 15 residues. CDR3 sequence: CASSGTAGYNSPLHF. The CDR3 region has the DNA TGTGCCAGCTCCGGGACCGCCGGTTATAATTCACCCCTCCACTTT.

This clonotype was seen at least ten times. The rearrangement links TRBV6-2 or TRBV6-3 to TRBJ1-2; 8 positions match TRBD1. With V trimmed by 7 bases and J by 4 bases, 8 bases remained unmatched. The germline gives CDR1 MNHEY, CDR2 SVGEGT. The CDR3 covers 14 residues. The CDR3 region has the DNA TGTGCCAGCAACCCAACAGGGGGAGGCTATGGCTACACCTTC. The encoded protein is CASNPTGGGYGYTF.

Remarks on this clonotype: It may be a read error: a sequence one base away is much more abundant. The V and J genes are TRBV14 and TRBJ2-1, with D hard to call. Trimming removed 1 base from V and 5 bases from J, with 3 bases in between. Germline CDR1 and CDR2: SGHDN and FVKESK. The CDR3 runs 12 residues. Written as DNA, the CDR3 is TGTGCCAGCAGCCAAGTAAACAATGAGCAGTTCTTC. It encodes CASSQVNNEQFF.